This T cell receptor (beta chain) was found in a study of T cells in Graves' hyperthyroidism and ophthalmopathy. Germline V gives CDR1 SNHLY, CDR2 FYNNEI. The CDR3 covers 11 residues. The V gene lost 7 bases and the J gene lost 11 bases, with 9 bases spanning the gap. The CDR3 regions of TCR beta were amplified from RNA transcripts. Carried out on the TCR CDR3, a first-round RT-PCR used the HTBI primer set. MiXCR, run by TCRdb on the multiplex PCR reads, gives a single entry per CDR3 protein. The repertoire holds fewer than 500,000 distinct CDR3 sequences, 13% to 15% seen once, with less than 20% in the top ten. In its sample, this clonotype was seen a few times. The antigen is undetermined. Whole-study findings and limits: A model of 13 V-J pairs discriminated ophthalmopathy from stable hyperthyroidism. Most thyroid clonotypes that were expanded above 0.001 also turned up in blood.

The cohort's ophthalmopathy patients, a group with duration under 3 months, had a Clinical Activity Score of at least 3 and a NOSPECS grade of at least 4. Diagnosis relied on clinical symptoms, serum thyroxine and TRAb, thyroid ultrasound and orbital computed tomography. The chain is built from TRBV2 and TRBJ1-6; D unclear. This receptor was taken from a woman aged 25 to 45 with Graves' ophthalmopathy. The sequenced sample was blood. For the CDR3, the DNA is TGTGCCAGCACCTCCAAGACACCCCTCCACTTT. Translated, it gives CASTSKTPLHF.